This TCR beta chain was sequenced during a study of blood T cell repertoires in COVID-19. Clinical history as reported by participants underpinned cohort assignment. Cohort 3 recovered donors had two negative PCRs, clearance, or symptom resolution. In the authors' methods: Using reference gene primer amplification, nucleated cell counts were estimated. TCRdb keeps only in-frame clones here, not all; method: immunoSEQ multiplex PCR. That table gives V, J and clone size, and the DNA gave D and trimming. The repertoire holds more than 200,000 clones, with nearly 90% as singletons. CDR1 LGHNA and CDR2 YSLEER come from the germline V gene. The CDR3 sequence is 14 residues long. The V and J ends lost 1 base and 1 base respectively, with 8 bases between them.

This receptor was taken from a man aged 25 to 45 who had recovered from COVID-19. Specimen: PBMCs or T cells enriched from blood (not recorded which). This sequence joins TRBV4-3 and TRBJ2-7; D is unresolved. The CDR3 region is CASSQATLSYEQYF. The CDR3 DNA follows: TGCGCCAGCAGCCAAGCCACCCTATCCTACGAGCAGTACTTC.